This is a list of T cell receptor beta chains from one sample in a study of T cells in localized non-small cell lung cancer. Only in-frame clones appear in the TCRdb table, and some are missing; sequencing was by immunoSEQ multiplex PCR. The sample lists approximately 34,000 clones, around 88% occurring once. The specimen comprised peripheral blood, sampled before any cancer treatment. The source is a woman between 35 and 70 years old with stage I lung adenocarcinoma. Each CDR3 is given with its conserved first and last residue. A D gene is named only where the DNA matches it firmly. Some rows have no size entry. The others give once, few or many, or a class for an expanded clone.

D | J | size | V | DNA | CDR3
NA | TRBJ1-3 | NA | TRBV9 | TGTGCCAGCAGCGTAGATTGGGGGTCTGGAAACACCATATATTTT | CASSVDWGSGNTIYF
TRBD1 | TRBJ1-1 | NA | TRBV6-1 | TGTGCCAGTTCCGACAGGGCCCACACTGAAGCTTTCTTT | CASSDRAHTEAFF
TRBD1 | TRBJ1-4 | NA | TRBV2 | TGTGCCAGCAGGCGACAGGGGACTAATGAAAAACTGTTTTTT | CASRRQGTNEKLFF
NA | TRBJ1-4 | NA | TRBV5-1 | TGCGCCAGCAGCACCCAGCCCCACGGGACTAATGAAAAACTGTTTTTT | CASSTQPHGTNEKLFF
TRBD1 | TRBJ2-7 | NA | TRBV18 | TGTGCCAGCTCACCACCCGGGACAGGGGTCGACGAGCAGTACTTC | CASSPPGTGVDEQYF
NA | TRBJ1-5 | NA | TRBV6-1 | TGTGCCACCTCAAGAAGCAATCAGCCCCAGCATTTT | CATSRSNQPQHF
NA | TRBJ2-1 | NA | TRBV9 | TGTGCCAGCACCTGGGATGCGGGGACCTACAATGAGCAGTTCTTC | CASTWDAGTYNEQFF
NA | TRBJ2-1 | NA | TRBV7-9 | TGTGCCAGCAGGTACGGGGCTAAGGATGAGCAGTTCTTC | CASRYGAKDEQFF
NA | TRBJ1-2 | NA | TRBV28 | TGTGCCAGCACCCGCTCGGGCTATGGCTACACCTTC | CASTRSGYGYTF
NA | TRBJ1-3 | NA | TRBV6-4 | TGTGCCAGCTCACCTGGGAAGGGGCTAAGTTCTGGAAACACCATATATTTT | CASSPGKGLSSGNTIYF
NA | TRBJ2-1 | once | TRBV10-3 | TGTGCCATCAGTGAAAGGGAAAGCTCCTACAATGAGCAGTTCTTC | CAISERESSYNEQFF
NA | TRBJ1-4 | NA | TRBV5-1 | TGCGCCAGCAGCAGATTAACAGGGCCCAGTGAAAAACTGTTTTTT | CASSRLTGPSEKLFF
TRBD1 | TRBJ1-2 | NA | TRBV30 | TGTGCCTGGGACCGGGACAGGCGGTATGGCTACACCTTC | CAWDRDRRYGYTF
TRBD1 | TRBJ2-6 | NA | TRBV9 | TGTGCCAGCAGCGTCACAGGGGGCGGATCAGGGGCCAACGTCCTGACTTTC | CASSVTGGGSGANVLTF
NA | TRBJ1-5 | NA | TRBV28 | TGTGCCAGCAGGGCCGGGTTGACTGGACTTTCAAATCAGCCCCAGCATTTT | CASRAGLTGLSNQPQHF
TRBD1 | TRBJ2-1 | NA | TRBV4-1 | TGCGCCAGCAGCCAGCCGGGACAGGAGGGCAATGAGCAGTTCTTC | CASSQPGQEGNEQFF
TRBD1 | TRBJ2-6 | NA | TRBV5-1 | TGCGCCAGCTCGAGACAGGGGACTGGGGCCAACGTCCTGACTTTC | CASSRQGTGANVLTF
TRBD1 | TRBJ1-2 | once | TRBV2 | TGTGCCAGCGGTCAGGGGGCGGACGACTATGGCTACACCTTC | CASGQGADDYGYTF
NA | TRBJ1-2 | NA | TRBV5-1 | TGCGCCAGCAGCTTGGGCAGGGCGGATGGCTACACCTTC | CASSLGRADGYTF
NA | TRBJ2-7 | NA | TRBV11-1 | TGTGCCAGCAGCTTAACGGAGAGCTCCTACGAGCAGTACTTC | CASSLTESSYEQYF
TRBD1 | TRBJ1-1 | NA | TRBV7-9 | TGTGCCAGCAGCTGGACAGGGGACACTGAAGCTTTCTTT | CASSWTGDTEAFF
NA | TRBJ2-5 | NA | TRBV28 | TGTGCCAGCAGTTTATGGTACATCGAACAAGAGACCCAGTACTTC | CASSLWYIEQETQYF
NA | TRBJ1-2 | NA | TRBV9 | TGTGCCAGCAGCCCCCGCAGCGGAGGGTTTATCTATGGCTACACCTTC | CASSPRSGGFIYGYTF
NA | TRBJ1-5 | NA | TRBV25-1 | TGTGCCAGCAGTGAAGGCGTCGGGATGTTTCAGCCCCAGCATTTT | CASSEGVGMFQPQHF
NA | TRBJ2-2 | NA | TRBV7-7 | TGTGCCAGCAGCTTAATCCCAATAGCGAACACCGGGGAGCTGTTTTTT | CASSLIPIANTGELFF
NA | TRBJ1-1 | NA | TRBV11-3 | TGTGCCAGCAGCTTAGCAGGGAAACTCGCTGAAGCTTTCTTT | CASSLAGKLAEAFF